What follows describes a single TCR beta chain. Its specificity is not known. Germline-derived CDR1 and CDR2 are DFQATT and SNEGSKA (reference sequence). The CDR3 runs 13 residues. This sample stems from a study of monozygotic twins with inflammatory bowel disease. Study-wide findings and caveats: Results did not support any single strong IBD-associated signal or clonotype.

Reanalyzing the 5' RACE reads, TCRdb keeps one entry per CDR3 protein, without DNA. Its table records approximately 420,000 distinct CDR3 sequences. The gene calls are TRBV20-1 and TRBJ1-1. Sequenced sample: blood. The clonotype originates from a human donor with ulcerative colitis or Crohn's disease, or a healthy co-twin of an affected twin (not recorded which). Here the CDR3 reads CSASGQANTEAFF.